This T cell receptor (beta chain) was sequenced for a study of radiotherapy plus CTLA-4 blockade in lung cancer. Background on the study: Objective responses occurred in approximately 18% of patients; 31% had disease control.

Focal radiation was given together with CTLA-4 blockade (ipilimumab) to patients with chemo-refractory metastatic non-small-cell lung cancer. This clone was observed a few times. Its antigen remains unknown. Germline V CDR1 and CDR2: MNHNS, SASEGT. V shed 4 bases and J 6 bases; nucleotides not matched to a gene: 6. This CDR3 has 13 amino acids. Points from the study as a whole: Peripheral blood showed expansion of tumor-derived TCR clones after radiotherapy and ipilimumab. Interferon-beta, together with early blood T cell clone dynamics, reportedly best predicted response.

Clones were sequenced by immunoSEQ multiplex PCR, and TCRdb holds only the in-frame ones, with some missing. Among about 38,000 clones listed, roughly 77% were seen once. The sequenced sample was peripheral blood, obtained from a patient treated with radiotherapy plus ipilimumab. This chain connects TRBV6-1 to TRBJ2-7; 7 bases match TRBD1. The clonotype originates from a human donor with non-small cell lung cancer who had stable disease on radiotherapy plus ipilimumab. CDR3 nucleotide sequence: TGTGCCAGCAGTGTGGAAGGGGGCGGCGAGCAGTACTTC. Protein product: CASSVEGGGEQYF.